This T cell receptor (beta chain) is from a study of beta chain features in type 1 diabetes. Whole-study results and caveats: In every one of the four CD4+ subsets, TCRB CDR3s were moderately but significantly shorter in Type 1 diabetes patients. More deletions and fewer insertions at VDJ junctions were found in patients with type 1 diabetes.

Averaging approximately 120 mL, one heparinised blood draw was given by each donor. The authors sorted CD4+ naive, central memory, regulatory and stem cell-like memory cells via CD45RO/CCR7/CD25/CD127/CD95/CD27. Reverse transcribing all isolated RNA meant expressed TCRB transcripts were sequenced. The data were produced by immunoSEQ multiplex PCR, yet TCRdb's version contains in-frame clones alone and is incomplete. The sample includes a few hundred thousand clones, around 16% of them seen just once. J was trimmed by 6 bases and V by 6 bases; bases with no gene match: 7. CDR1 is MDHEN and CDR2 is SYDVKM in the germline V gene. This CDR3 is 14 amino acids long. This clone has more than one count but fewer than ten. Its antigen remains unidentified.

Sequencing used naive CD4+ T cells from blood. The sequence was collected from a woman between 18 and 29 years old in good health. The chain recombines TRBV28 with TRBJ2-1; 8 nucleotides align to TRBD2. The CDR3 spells CASSSYGRGNEQFF. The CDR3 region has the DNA TGTGCCAGCAGCTCTTACGGGAGGGGCAATGAGCAGTTCTTC. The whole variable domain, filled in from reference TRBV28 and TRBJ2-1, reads DVKVTQSSRYLVKRTGEKVFLECVQDMDHENMFWYRQDPGLGLRLIYFSYDVKMKEKGDIPEGYSVSREKKERFSLILESASTNQTSMYLCASSSYGRGNEQFFGPGTRLTVL.